The 19 T cell receptor beta chains given below trace back to one sample, sequenced in a study of beta chain features in type 1 diabetes. These TCRs are of unknown antigen specificity. The study reverse transcribed the entire isolated RNA, so it sequenced expressed TCRB transcripts. Assay used: immunoSEQ multiplex PCR; TCRdb lists only in-frame clones, some missing. The sample has some 16,000 clones, around 77% seen once. The study's findings and limits: TCRB CDR3 length was moderately but significantly reduced in all four CD4+ subsets of Type 1 diabetes patients.

The sample comprised stem cell memory CD4+ T cells from blood. Every receptor here comes from a woman aged 18 to 35 with type 1 diabetes.

The V gene is TRBV12-5, the J gene TRBJ2-1; 7 bases match TRBD2. After removal of 0 bases from V and 7 bases from J, the junction contained 9 bases not matched to a gene. This CDR3 spans 16 amino acids. In germline, CDR1 is LGHNT, CDR2 FRNRAP. In DNA, the CDR3 is TGTGCTAGTGGTTTGGTACTAGGGCGGGAGAAGAATGAGCAGTTCTTC. Its translation: CASGLVLGREKNEQFF.

This clone was recorded only once. This chain joins TRBV6-1 and TRBJ2-3; D possibly corresponds to TRBD2 (6 bases). Germline V gene lookup returns CDR1 MNHNS and CDR2 SASEGT. Trimming pared 2 bases from V and 6 bases from J, leaving 18 bases between. The CDR3 is made up of 16 amino acids. The CDR3 DNA is TGTGCCAGCAGTGAAATTCTGGACTATTTCGTCGATACGCAGTATTTT. Amino acid sequence: CASSEILDYFVDTQYF.

The CDR3 reads CASSLSSSGYGTQYF. CDR3 coding DNA: TGTGCCAGCAGCTTATCATCTAGCGGTTATGGGACCCAGTACTTC. V usage is TRBV7-8 and J usage is TRBJ2-5; 7 bases line up with TRBD2. The length of the CDR3 is 15 residues. After removal of 2 bases from V and 7 bases from J, the junction contained 10 bases not matched to a gene. The germline CDR1 and CDR2 sequences are SGHVS and FQNEAQ.

The chain carries TRBV7-9 and TRBJ2-1; 12 nucleotides line up with TRBD2. CDR1 and CDR2 from the germline V gene are SEHNR and FQNEAQ (reference sequence). This CDR3 is built from 16 residues. V was pared by 5 bases and J by 10 bases, with 12 bases of the junction left unmatched. For the CDR3, the DNA is TGTGCCAGCAGCCGTATACTAGCGGGAGGCTCTCGAGAGCAGTTCTTC. Its translation: CASSRILAGGSREQFF.

Written as DNA, the CDR3 is TGTGCCAGTAGTGCTACGGGACAGAGAATCTATGGCTACACCTTC. This gives the protein CASSATGQRIYGYTF. V is TRBV19 and J is TRBJ1-2; 7 nucleotides align to TRBD1. Trimming removed 5 bases from V and 4 bases from J; junction bases left unmatched: 10. The CDR3 has 15 amino acids. CDR1 and CDR2 (germline): LNHDA, SQIVND (reference sequence). The full variable domain, completed using reference TRBV19 and TRBJ1-2, is DGGITQSPKYLFRKEGQNVTLSCEQNLNHDAMYWYRQDPGQGLRLIYYSQIVNDFQKGDIAEGYSVSREKKESFPLTVTSAQKNPTAFYLCASSATGQRIYGYTFGSGTRLTVV.

The V call is TRBV5-1, the J call TRBJ1-1; D is undetermined. Between the trimmed V and J ends, which lost 1 base and 1 base, there was a span of 8 bases. The CDR3 is 14 residues long. Germline lookup yields CDR1 SGHRS and CDR2 YFSETQ. The CDR3 spells CASSLWAGNTEAFF. The CDR3 region has the DNA TGCGCCAGCAGCTTGTGGGCGGGGAACACTGAAGCTTTCTTT.

This chain links TRBV7-9 with TRBJ2-6; the D gene is possibly TRBD2 (5 bases). Germline values: CDR1 SEHNR, CDR2 FQNEAQ (reference sequence). CDR3 length: 17 residues. V was trimmed by 4 bases and J by 3 bases, leaving 16 bases between them. The CDR3 region is CASSSTWGEDGANVLTF. Written as DNA, the CDR3 is TGTGCCAGCAGCTCCACCTGGGGAGAGGATGGGGCCAACGTCCTGACTTTC. Full variable domain (remainder filled in from reference TRBV7-9 and TRBJ2-6): DTGVSQNPRHKITKRGQNVTFRCDPISEHNRLYWYRQTLGQGPEFLTYFQNEAQLEKSRLLSDRFSAERPKGSFSTLEIQRTEQGDSAMYLCASSSTWGEDGANVLTFGAGSRLTVL.

V and J are TRBV5-1 and TRBJ2-1; D is perhaps TRBD1 (6 bases). This CDR3 spans 12 amino acids. V dropped 4 bases and J dropped 7 bases, with 9 bases sitting between them. The germline V gene has CDR1 SGHRS and CDR2 YFSETQ. CDR3 DNA sequence: TGCGCCAGCAGCAGGGGGTTAAATGAGCAGTTCTTC. Its protein product is CASSRGLNEQFF.

The table lists this clone with a count of one. The chain has TRBV5-4 and TRBJ2-5; 8 bases are shared with TRBD2. Trimming at V came to 0 bases and at J to 5 bases, leaving 9 bases not matched to a gene. Germline V gene data show CDR1 as SGHNT and CDR2 as YYREEE (reference sequence). This CDR3 has 16 amino acids. The CDR3 loop is CASSLEVAGFGETQYF. For the CDR3, the DNA is TGTGCCAGCAGCTTGGAGGTAGCGGGATTCGGGGAGACCCAGTACTTC. The complete variable domain, with remaining parts taken from reference TRBV5-4 and TRBJ2-5, reads ETGVTQSPTHLIKTRGQQVTLRCSSQSGHNTVSWYQQALGQGPQFIFQYYREEENGRGNFPPRFSGLQFPNYSSELNVNALELDDSALYLCASSLEVAGFGETQYFGPGTRLLVL.

This clone showed up just once. The rearrangement uses TRBV6-5 and TRBJ2-1, with 9 bases fitting TRBD2. Germline V gene sequence: CDR1 MNHEY, CDR2 SVGAGI. The CDR3 covers 16 residues. The junction had 6 bases not matched to a gene; V was cut back by 1 base and J by 5 bases. CDR3 loop: CASSYFGLASDNEQFF. CDR3 bases: TGTGCCAGCAGTTACTTCGGACTAGCGTCCGACAATGAGCAGTTCTTC.

The chain carries TRBV6-5 and TRBJ2-7; 8 bases match TRBD1. Losses at the gene ends were 1 base for V and 4 bases for J; bases not matched to a gene: 6. Looked up from germline, CDR1 is MNHEY and CDR2 is SVGAGI. The CDR3 is 15 residues long. The CDR3 loop is CASSYFPQGAYEQYF. CDR3 in DNA: TGTGCCAGCAGTTACTTTCCCCAGGGGGCTTACGAGCAGTACTTC.

This clone came up once. This rearrangement joins TRBV6-1 to TRBJ2-1, with no clear D. The germline V gene encodes CDR1 MNHNS and CDR2 SASEGT. The CDR3 runs 15 residues. V gave up 7 bases and J gave up 0 bases, with 13 bases separating them. The CDR3, as DNA: TGTGCCAGCAATGCCCGTGTGAGCTCCTACAATGAGCAGTTCTTC. This sequence encodes CASNARVSSYNEQFF.

V is TRBV5-6 and J is TRBJ1-2; unclear D gene. There are 15 residues in the CDR3. V shed 0 bases and J shed 7 bases, with 16 bases lying between them. Germline V lookup: CDR1 SGHDT, CDR2 YYEEEE. CDR3 in DNA: TGTGCCAGCAGCTTGGCCCGAGGGCGTTGGGGTGGCTACACCTTC. Its translation is CASSLARGRWGGYTF.

V is TRBV4-1 and J is TRBJ2-3; 12 bases line up with TRBD2. CDR1 and CDR2 (germline): MGHRA, YSYEKL. The V and J ends lost 6 bases and 5 bases, in that order; junction bases with no gene match: 9. The CDR3 is 16 amino acids. The CDR3 DNA is TGCGCCAGCAGACCAAACCCGGGACTAGCGGGAGATACGCAGTATTTT. As protein: CASRPNPGLAGDTQYF.

This sequence joins TRBV7-2 and TRBJ1-6, with D uncertain. Between the trimmed V and J ends, which lost 5 bases and 8 bases, there was a span of 13 bases. The V gene's germline CDR1 is SGHTA and CDR2 FQGNSA. The CDR3 totals 14 residues. The CDR3: CASSPGYIDSPLHF. As DNA, the CDR3 is TGTGCCAGCAGCCCGGGGTATATTGATTCACCCCTCCACTTT. Combining the CDR3 with reference TRBV7-2 and TRBJ1-6 gives the whole variable domain GAGVSQSPSNKVTEKGKDVELRCDPISGHTALYWYRQSLGQGLEFLIYFQGNSAPDKSGLPSDRFSAERTGGSVSTLTIQRTQQEDSAVYLCASSPGYIDSPLHFGNGTRLTVT.

This clone was observed a handful of times. The V gene is TRBV5-1, the J gene TRBJ1-6; D perhaps matches TRBD1 (5 bases). The V gene lost 1 base and the J gene lost 14 bases, with 16 bases spanning the gap. Germline V gene sequence: CDR1 SGHRS, CDR2 YFSETQ. CDR3 length equals 14 residues. This CDR3 reads CASSLWGEDGTLHF. The CDR3 DNA sequence: TGCGCCAGCAGCTTGTGGGGGGAAGACGGCACCCTCCACTTT. Full variable domain (missing parts from reference TRBV5-1 and TRBJ1-6): KAGVTQTPRYLIKTRGQQVTLSCSPISGHRSVSWYQQTPGQGLQFLFEYFSETQRNKGNFPGRFSGRQFSNSRSEMNVSTLELGDSALYLCASSLWGEDGTLHFGNGTRLTVT.

The chain uses TRBV6-1 and TRBJ2-7; no clear D. Trimming cost V 3 bases and J 4 bases, with 10 bases left between them. The length of the CDR3 is 13 residues. Looked up from germline, CDR1 is MNHNS and CDR2 is SASEGT. CDR3 DNA: TGTGCCAGCAGTGAGAACAGCTTATACGAGCAGTACTTC. This gives the protein CASSENSLYEQYF.

The V and J genes are TRBV27 and TRBJ2-3; D is uncertain. Germline V gene sequence: CDR1 MNHEY, CDR2 SMNVEV (reference sequence). The V gene lost 3 bases and the J gene lost 2 bases, with 3 bases spanning the gap. This CDR3 region has 12 residues. The CDR3 reads CASSFNTDTQYF. CDR3 nucleotides: TGTGCCAGCAGTTTCAACACAGATACGCAGTATTTT.

The gene calls are TRBV28 and TRBJ2-5; D may be TRBD1 (5 bases). V was clipped by 2 bases and J by 5 bases, with 12 bases between them. In germline, CDR1 is MDHEN, CDR2 SYDVKM. The CDR3 sequence is 14 residues long. The CDR3 sequence is CASSLGGARETQYF. The DNA of the CDR3 is TGTGCCAGCAGTTTAGGTGGGGCGCGGGAGACCCAGTACTTC.